A single sample is the source of the 28 T cell receptor beta chains below, sequenced in a study of STAT3 mutations in large granular lymphocyte leukemia. The study's findings and limits: At least one immunodominant TCR beta clonotype appeared in every T-cell large granular lymphocyte leukemia patient.

Here immunoSEQ multiplex PCR was the method, and the copy in TCRdb shows in-frame clones only, minus some. This sample carries 17,000 or so clones, roughly 86% of them seen once, and the ten largest clones take around 9.4%. For these TCRs, the target antigens are not known. The sequenced sample was peripheral blood mononuclear cells. These receptors came from a man aged 45 to 65 with T-cell large granular lymphocyte leukemia. Some clones in this sample may be carry-over from other donors' samples.

The chain couples TRBV6-6 to TRBJ2-3, with D perhaps matching TRBD2 (5 bases). CDR3 size: 15 residues. V lost 7 bases to trimming and J lost 0 bases, with 14 bases between them. Germline V lookup: CDR1 MNHNY, CDR2 SVGAGI (reference sequence). CDR3 coding DNA: TGTGCCAGCACAAAATTAGCGATGAGCACAGATACGCAGTATTTT. Protein: CASTKLAMSTDTQYF.

The rearrangement joins TRBV29-1 to TRBJ2-3; 13 nucleotides align to TRBD2. With V trimmed by 7 bases and J by 8 bases, 12 bases remained unmatched. CDR1 is SQVTM, CDR2 ANQGSEA, per germline. The CDR3 sequence is 15 residues long. The CDR3 DNA sequence: TGCAGCGCGGGTAGGACTAGCGGGGGCCTAGGTACGCAGTATTTT. Amino acids: CSAGRTSGGLGTQYF.

This clone was detected a few times. The rearrangement uses TRBV4-1 and TRBJ1-1, with D tentatively TRBD1 (5 bases). Germline V gene lookup returns CDR1 MGHRA and CDR2 YSYEKL. This CDR3 comprises 14 residues. V shed 2 bases and J shed 5 bases, with 12 bases lying between them. Here the CDR3 reads CASSQLGHRTEAFF. CDR3 coding DNA: TGCGCCAGCAGCCAATTGGGGCACCGGACTGAAGCTTTCTTT.

The chain uses TRBV19 and TRBJ1-4; 7 bases are a match to TRBD1. V lost 8 bases to trimming and J lost 4 bases; unmatched junction nucleotides: 10. The CDR3 is made up of 15 amino acids. The germline V gene encodes CDR1 LNHDA and CDR2 SQIVND (reference sequence). CDR3: CASFGYGTDNEKLFF. CDR3 nucleotide sequence: TGTGCCAGTTTTGGGTATGGGACAGATAATGAAAAACTGTTTTTT.

The J gene is TRBJ2-7, the V gene TRBV5-4; 9 nucleotides line up with TRBD1. This CDR3 comprises 15 residues. Germline V gene lookup returns CDR1 SGHNT and CDR2 YYREEE (reference sequence). With 2 bases clipped from V and 3 bases from J, the junction kept 6 bases outside the gene matches. CDR3 protein: CASSFLGQGSYEQYF. The CDR3 DNA reads as TGTGCCAGCAGCTTTTTGGGACAGGGAAGCTACGAGCAGTACTTC.

The V gene is TRBV10-3, the J gene TRBJ1-6; D might be TRBD1 (6 bases). The CDR3 spans 13 residues. Germline loops: CDR1 ENHRY, CDR2 SYGVKD. V lost 8 bases to trimming and J lost 6 bases, with 11 bases between them. For the CDR3, the DNA is TGTGCCATCCGGGACATGATTAATTCACCCCTCCACTTT. It specifies CAIRDMINSPLHF.

This chain links TRBV10-3 with TRBJ2-1; either TRBD1 or TRBD2 may fit D (5 bases each). The germline V gene has CDR1 ENHRY and CDR2 SYGVKD. This CDR3 has 15 residues. Trimming removed 6 bases from V and 4 bases from J, with 16 bases in between. CDR3 bases: TGTGCCATCAGCTCCGGGACGACTACTTACAATGAGCAGTTCTTC. As protein: CAISSGTTTYNEQFF.

The gene calls are TRBV11-2 and TRBJ2-2; TRBD1 agrees at 8 bases. J gave up 1 base and V 4 bases, and 11 bases lay outside the gene matches. This CDR3 comprises 18 residues. The germline V gene encodes CDR1 SGHAT and CDR2 FQNNGV. The CDR3: CASSSWGAGTGNTGELFF. DNA for the CDR3: TGTGCCAGCAGCTCGTGGGGGGCCGGGACAGGGAACACCGGGGAGCTGTTTTTT. The whole variable domain, remainder taken from reference TRBV11-2 and TRBJ2-2, is EAGVAQSPRYKIIEKRQSVAFWCNPISGHATLYWYQQILGQGPKLLIQFQNNGVVDDSQLPKDRFSAERLKGVDSTLKIQPAKLEDSAVYLCASSSWGAGTGNTGELFFGEGSRLTVL.

The V gene is TRBV5-1, the J gene TRBJ2-3; 7 nucleotides match TRBD2. CDR1 and CDR2 (germline): SGHRS, YFSETQ. This CDR3 region has 15 residues. Trimming removed 5 bases from V and 3 bases from J; junction bases left unmatched: 9. The CDR3 DNA is TGCGCCAGCAGTTTGAGCGGGGACCAAACAGATACGCAGTATTTT. Protein sequence: CASSLSGDQTDTQYF.

V gene TRBV7-2 combines with J gene TRBJ1-4; 9 positions agree with TRBD1. CDR3 size: 14 residues. Unmatched junction bases numbered 4, after V lost 5 bases and J lost 6 bases. The germline V gene encodes CDR1 SGHTA and CDR2 FQGNSA. The CDR3 spells CASSRDREDEKLFF. The CDR3, as DNA: TGTGCCAGCAGCCGGGACAGGGAGGATGAAAAACTGTTTTTT.

The chain recombines TRBV10-2 with TRBJ1-4, with unresolved D. This CDR3 is built from 12 residues. Germline V gene lookup returns CDR1 WSHSY and CDR2 SAAADI. V lost 3 bases to trimming and J lost 12 bases, with 11 bases between them. CDR3 residues: CASSEVFSELFF. The CDR3 bases are TGCGCCAGCAGTGAAGTTTTTAGTGAACTGTTTTTT.

A single count supports this clone. This rearrangement joins TRBV7-9 to TRBJ2-4; weak D call: TRBD1 (5 bases). Trimming removed 10 bases from V and 0 bases from J, with 19 bases in between. From germline, CDR1 is SEHNR and CDR2 FQNEAQ (reference sequence). This CDR3 is built from 16 residues. As DNA, the CDR3 is TGTGCCATCCAGAGAGGACACTTAGGAGCCAAAAACATTCAGTACTTC. This codes for CAIQRGHLGAKNIQYF.

CDR3 coding DNA: TGTGCCAGCAGTGGCGACAGGGCGAAGATCATGAACACTGAAGCTTTCTTT. Translating it yields CASSGDRAKIMNTEAFF. This chain joins TRBV6-1 and TRBJ1-1; the match to TRBD1 covers 7 bases. The junction had 11 bases not matched to a gene; V was cut back by 4 bases and J by 0 bases. This CDR3 is 17 amino acids long. Germline V gene lookup returns CDR1 MNHNS and CDR2 SASEGT.

This sequence joins TRBV6-5 and TRBJ2-5; D possibly corresponds to TRBD1 (6 bases). V was clipped by 7 bases and J by 5 bases, with 17 bases between them. CDR1 and CDR2 (germline): MNHEY, SVGAGI. The CDR3 length is 14 residues. Here the CDR3 reads CASTQQGRGETQYF. The CDR3 nucleotides read TGTGCCAGCACCCAACAGGGACGCGGGGAGACCCAGTACTTC.

This clone was seen a handful of times. The V gene is TRBV11-2, the J gene TRBJ2-3; D gene ambiguous. CDR1 and CDR2 from the germline V gene are SGHAT and FQNNGV. V lost 0 bases and J 8 bases, leaving 15 bases between the germline ends. This CDR3 spans 15 amino acids. CDR3: CASSLEGSPWATQYF. For the CDR3, the DNA is TGTGCCAGCAGCTTAGAGGGTTCGCCCTGGGCTACGCAGTATTTT.

The rearrangement links TRBV5-4 to TRBJ1-2; possible D gene TRBD1, 5 bases. Trimming removed 0 bases at V and 4 bases at J, with 19 bases between. The germline V gene encodes CDR1 SGHNT and CDR2 YYREEE (reference sequence). The CDR3 runs to 17 residues. Here the CDR3 DNA reads TGTGCCAGCAGCTTGGGCGGGGGAATTGGAGACTCCTATGGCTACACCTTC. Translated: CASSLGGGIGDSYGYTF. The variable domain in full, with the rest retrieved from reference TRBV5-4 and TRBJ1-2, is ETGVTQSPTHLIKTRGQQVTLRCSSQSGHNTVSWYQQALGQGPQFIFQYYREEENGRGNFPPRFSGLQFPNYSSELNVNALELDDSALYLCASSLGGGIGDSYGYTFGSGTRLTVV.

In nucleotides, the CDR3 is TGCGCCAGCAGCTTGGCCGGGGAGGAGCAGTACTTC. Translated, it gives CASSLAGEEQYF. This sequence joins TRBV5-1 and TRBJ2-7; TRBD2 is a possible D gene (5 bases). Trimming took off 0 bases at V and 7 bases at J, with 8 bases between the two ends. The CDR3 spans 12 residues. The germline V gene encodes CDR1 SGHRS and CDR2 YFSETQ.

The chain carries TRBV28 and TRBJ2-4; weak D call: TRBD2 (5 bases). Trimming removed 5 bases from V and 8 bases from J, with 19 bases in between. The CDR3 runs 15 residues. Germline CDR1 is MDHEN and CDR2 is SYDVKM. In DNA form, the CDR3 reads TGTGCCAGCAGTCCTCCCCGAGGCCCCGGGGACATTCAGTACTTC. Amino acid sequence: CASSPPRGPGDIQYF.

The rearrangement links TRBV5-1 to TRBJ2-1; no definite D call. Germline V CDR1 and CDR2: SGHRS, YFSETQ. V was shortened by 4 bases and J by 7 bases, with 15 bases between the two germline ends. The CDR3 has 14 residues. Written as DNA, the CDR3 is TGCGCCAGCAGCCTTGGGGTCCCCGTTAATGAGCAGTTCTTC. This encodes CASSLGVPVNEQFF.

This chain connects TRBV7-9 to TRBJ1-3; D may be TRBD1 (6 bases). Trimming pared 3 bases from V and 2 bases from J, leaving 8 bases between. Germline CDR1 and CDR2: SEHNR and FQNEAQ (reference sequence). The CDR3 has 14 residues. Here the CDR3 DNA reads TGTGCCAGCAGCTTCAGGGGAGCTGGAAACACCATATATTTT. It codes for CASSFRGAGNTIYF.

The V and J genes are TRBV30 and TRBJ2-1; 10 nucleotides line up with TRBD2. J lost 4 bases, V lost 3 bases, and 12 bases had no gene match. The CDR3 sequence is 17 residues long. Germline-derived CDR1 and CDR2 are GTSNPN and SVGIG (reference sequence). The CDR3 spells CAWSGSSGSLSYNEQFF. Here the CDR3 DNA reads TGTGCCTGGAGCGGTTCTAGCGGGAGTTTATCGTACAATGAGCAGTTCTTC.

This clone was counted a few times. V usage is TRBV28 and J usage is TRBJ1-1; D ambiguous. CDR3 length: 14 amino acids. Trimming stripped 2 bases from V and 0 bases from J, with 7 bases between. Germline CDR1 is MDHEN and CDR2 is SYDVKM. The CDR3 spells CASSLGLLNTEAFF. The CDR3, as DNA: TGTGCCAGCAGTTTAGGGCTCCTGAACACTGAAGCTTTCTTT.

This clone was observed a single time. CDR3 coding DNA: TGTGCCAGCTCTCCTACAACACACCGCACAGATACGCAGTATTTT. Protein product: CASSPTTHRTDTQYF. This sequence joins TRBV18 and TRBJ2-3; D is ambiguous. The V gene's germline CDR1 is KGHSH and CDR2 LQKENI. The CDR3 loop spans 15 amino acids. Trimming took 6 bases from V and 1 from J, leaving 14 bases between them.

The gene calls are TRBV1 and TRBJ1-2; no check of the table's D call, TRBD1, against the DNA was made. TRBV1 is annotated as a pseudogene. The CDR3 extends over 16 amino acids. The CDR3 loop is CTSSQDRGQLNYGYTF. The CDR3 DNA reads TGCACCAGCAGCCAAGATCGGGGACAGCTTAACTATGGCTACACCTTC.

The rearrangement joins TRBV19 to TRBJ2-5; D is tentatively TRBD1 or TRBD2 (6 bases each). Per the germline V gene, CDR1 is LNHDA and CDR2 is SQIVND (reference sequence). CDR3 length equals 13 residues. Trimming shortened V by 3 bases and J by 6 bases, and 11 bases separated the two germline ends. The CDR3 region has the DNA TGTGCCAGTAGTATTCGTCGGGGGCAGACCCAGTACTTC. Its translation: CASSIRRGQTQYF.

The chain recombines TRBV7-2 with TRBJ2-5; 9 positions match TRBD1. Germline-derived CDR1 and CDR2 are SGHTA and FQGNSA. This CDR3 has 14 amino acids. J was trimmed by 1 base and V by 7 bases; bases with no gene match: 4. CDR3 DNA sequence: TGTGCCAGCACCCCGGACAGGGGCCAAGAGACCCAGTACTTC. It codes for CASTPDRGQETQYF.

The genes are TRBV19 and TRBJ1-5; TRBD1 is a possible D gene (5 bases). CDR1 LNHDA and CDR2 SQIVND come from the germline V gene (reference sequence). This CDR3 spans 16 amino acids. V lost 7 bases, J lost 2 bases, and 18 bases lay in between. CDR3 in amino acids: CASTKDGARGNQPQHF. Here the CDR3 DNA reads TGTGCCAGTACCAAGGATGGGGCTAGGGGCAATCAGCCCCAGCATTTT.

This clone was counted between two and nine times. The V gene is TRBV5-6, the J gene TRBJ1-2, with 9 bases aligning to TRBD1. CDR1 is SGHDT, CDR2 YYEEEE, per germline. The CDR3 length is 14 residues. V lost 3 bases, J lost 4 bases, and 4 bases stayed unmatched. The CDR3 bases are TGTGCCAGCAGCTCCCGGGACAGGGCCTATGGCTACACCTTC. This encodes CASSSRDRAYGYTF.